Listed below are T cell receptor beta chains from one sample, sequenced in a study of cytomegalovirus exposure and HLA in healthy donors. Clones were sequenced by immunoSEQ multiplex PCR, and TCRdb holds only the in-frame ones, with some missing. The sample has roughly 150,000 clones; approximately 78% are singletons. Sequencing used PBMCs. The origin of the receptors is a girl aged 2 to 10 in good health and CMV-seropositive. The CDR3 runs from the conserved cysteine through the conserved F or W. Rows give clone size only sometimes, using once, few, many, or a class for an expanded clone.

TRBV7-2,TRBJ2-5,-,CASTLPPETQYF
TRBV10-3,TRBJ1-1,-,CAISESSGNTEAFF
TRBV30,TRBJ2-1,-,CAWSYGSGGFHNEQFF
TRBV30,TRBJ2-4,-,CAWRATSGREYKNIQYF
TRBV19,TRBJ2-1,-,CASSISGAGTSYNEQFF
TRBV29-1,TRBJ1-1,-,CGVQKGGAEAFF
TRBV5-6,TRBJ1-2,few,CASSFPGHRPRIVDGYTF
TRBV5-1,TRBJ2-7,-,CASSFPLTSGSGEQYF
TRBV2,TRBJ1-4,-,CASRRDRAVEKLFF
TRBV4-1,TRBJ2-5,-,CASSRTSGRWDGETQYF
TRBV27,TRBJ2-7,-,CASSLGLHSYEQYF
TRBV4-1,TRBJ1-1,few,CASSGEGQGTEAFF
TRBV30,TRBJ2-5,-,CAWSVRGQWSETQYF
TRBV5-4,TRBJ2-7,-,CASSLGLAGVPSSYEQYF
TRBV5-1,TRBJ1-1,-,CASSLGAMNTEAFF
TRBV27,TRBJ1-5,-,CASRLGASNQPQHF
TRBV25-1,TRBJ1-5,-,CASGYGTGSQPQHF
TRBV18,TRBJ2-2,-,CASSPGRTSPIGELFF
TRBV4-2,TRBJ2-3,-,CASSQEPAGALTDTQYF
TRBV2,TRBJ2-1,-,CASSEVGSGRLPSHYNEQFF
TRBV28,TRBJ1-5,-,CASSSGGQPQHF
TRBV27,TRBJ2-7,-,CASSNPGLLSYEQYF
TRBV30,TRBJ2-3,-,CAWSVLAGGDTQYF
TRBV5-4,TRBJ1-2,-,CASSLVGTANYGYTF
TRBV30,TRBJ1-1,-,CAWLPRNTEAFF